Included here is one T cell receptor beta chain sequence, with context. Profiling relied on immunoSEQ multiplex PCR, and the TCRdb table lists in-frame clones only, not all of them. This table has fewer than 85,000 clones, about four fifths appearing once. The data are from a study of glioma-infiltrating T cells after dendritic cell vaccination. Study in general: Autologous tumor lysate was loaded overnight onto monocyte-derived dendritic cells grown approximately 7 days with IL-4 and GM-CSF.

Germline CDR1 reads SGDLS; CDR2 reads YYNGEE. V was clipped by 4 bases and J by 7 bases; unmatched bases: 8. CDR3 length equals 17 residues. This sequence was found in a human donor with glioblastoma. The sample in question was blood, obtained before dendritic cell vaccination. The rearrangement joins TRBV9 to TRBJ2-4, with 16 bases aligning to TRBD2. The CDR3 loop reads CASSPMGLAGGPNIQYF. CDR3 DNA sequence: TGTGCCAGCAGCCCTATGGGACTAGCGGGGGGGCCGAACATTCAGTACTTC.